This T cell receptor beta chain derives from a study of shared clonotypes between healthy human individuals. Using around 200 ng DNA, tens of thousands of T cell genomes, the sorted-subset replicate PCRs were run. The repertoire was sequenced with immunoSEQ multiplex PCR; TCRdb's copy has only in-frame clones and lacks some. The sample has about 1.9 million clones; 93% are singletons. CD8 cells classed as naive were CD45RO-negative and positively selected for CCR7, excluding terminally differentiated effector memory CD45RA+ cells. Nashville, Tennessee was home to all donors, each a Caucasian adult. This TCR was recovered from a man aged 18 to 29 in good health. Some clones in this sample may be carry-over from other donors' samples. Sequences were obtained from naive CD8+ T cells from PBMCs.

CDR3 sequence: CASSFSLGRGSYEQYF. The DNA of the CDR3 is TGTGCCAGCAGCTTTTCGCTCGGGAGAGGGTCCTACGAGCAGTACTTC. The chain has TRBV5-4 and TRBJ2-7; D perhaps matches TRBD2 (6 bases). CDR1 is SGHNT, CDR2 YYREEE, per germline (reference sequence). The CDR3 consists of 16 residues. Between the trimmed V and J ends, which lost 2 bases and 1 base, there was a span of 16 bases.